The source of this TCR beta chain is a study of T-cell reconstitution after alpha-beta-depleted transplantation in children. Study-level findings and limits: T-cell counts and diversity at one year following transplant were attributed mainly to newly produced T cells. Several patients had high TCRbeta diversity at day 60; it came from surviving recipient T cells and thymic progenitors. The origin of alpha-beta T cells about two months after transplant was reportedly several hundred expanded graft clones.

As it was prepared, the TCRbeta library received unique molecular identifiers. TCRdb re-derived calls from the PCR reads in MiXCR, one entry per CDR3 protein. The table records hundreds of thousands of distinct CDR3 sequences, roughly 8.2% of them present only once. This clonotype was counted ten times or more. No antigen is known for it. CDR3 size: 17 residues. Trimming pared 3 bases from V and 1 base from J, leaving 18 bases between. Germline-derived CDR1 and CDR2 are KGHSH and LQKENI. This TCR was recovered from a male patient under 18 who had a stem cell transplant for acute lymphoblastic leukemia, so the T cells may come from the graft donor. Specimen: PBMCs, mostly from graft donor cells, collected 180 days after TCRalphabeta/CD19-depleted stem cell transplant. This chain connects TRBV18 to TRBJ2-5; perhaps D is TRBD1 or TRBD2 (5 bases each). This CDR3 is CASSPITGGGRQETQYF. The CDR3 nucleotides are TGTGCCAGCTCACCGATTACAGGTGGGGGACGCCAAGAGACCCAGTACTTC.